This TCR beta chain is from a study of T cells in Graves' hyperthyroidism and ophthalmopathy (dated by TCRdb to between 2017 and 2020). Broadly, across the study: Peripheral blood was sampled at the time of initial diagnosis, prior to any treatment. In addition, the study compared T-cell repertoires in thyroid tissue and in blood from over 5 Graves' hyperthyroidism patients. The roughly 90 discovery patients were divided at random into training and test sets in a 7:3 ratio. To identify TCR V-J signatures that set the groups apart, the researchers used a discovery cohort of about a hundred patients, made up of roughly 40 with Graves' ophthalmopathy and about 60 with stable Graves' hyperthyroidism. Whether ophthalmopathy could be predicted prospectively was tested in an independent validation cohort made up of approximately 19 hyperthyroidism patients plus 17 patients who later progressed to ophthalmopathy. After sampling, hyperthyroidism patients received methimazole starting at 30 mg daily, and ophthalmopathy patients received high-dose intravenous methylprednisolone. The paper describes TCR Vbeta CDR3 sequencing of about 140 peripheral blood samples, made up of under 50 ophthalmopathy patients, roughly 75 hyperthyroidism patients and about 17 progressor patients. Study-wide conclusions, independent of this receptor: No statistical method was used to set the sample size in advance, and investigators knew the group allocation. In validation, the model predicted progression to ophthalmopathy with approximately 71% sensitivity and about 72% specificity, a median of 6.5 months before onset. A 13 V-J signature model separated ophthalmopathy from stable hyperthyroidism, with 87.88% sensitivity and around 84% specificity in cross-validation and 80%/75% in testing. Most expanded thyroid clonotypes (frequency above 0.001) were also found in blood, which suggests that blood repertoires may mirror thyroid immune responses.

As regards this clonotype: Its cognate antigen has yet to be identified. No quality values exist for individual bases; no much larger clone is one base distant.

For CDR1 and CDR2, the germline V gene lists MNHNS and SASEGT. From the cysteine up to the phenylalanine, the CDR3 has a length of 16 residues. The read is trimmed to its CDR3 DNA, 48 bases read in frame from base 1. V sheds 6 bases and J sheds 3 bases, leaving 18 bases between their ends. Amplification of TCR beta CDR3 regions was carried out from RNA transcripts. The first round of RT-PCR for the TCR CDR3 was performed with the HTBI primer set and the Qiagen OneStep RT-PCR kit. A second multiplex PCR round built the libraries, followed by size selection and purification. Libraries were sequenced paired-end with 100 bp reads on an Illumina HiSeq2000. From the authors' description of their analysis: Raw data were processed with SOAPnuke, discarding reads with adapters, uncalled bases, mean Phred below 15, or no exact constant-primer or identifier match. High-quality paired reads were merged with COPE v1.2.5, and unique nucleotide sequences were defined as clonotypes. MiTCR v1.1 was used to align the clonotypes against IMGT TRBV, TRBD and TRBJ reference segments. Analysis was restricted to V-J combinations with a frequency above 0.0001, which covered just over 98% of repertoires. A TCS score was defined as the ratio of F50 (clonal expansion) to E x V (chaos), with BLOSUM62-based TCRdist applied between CDR3 peptides within each V-J. Welch's t-statistics and random forest reduced 500 to 650 V-J features to about 13, which were used in a naive Bayes classifier (R e1071). The public reads were reprocessed in TCRdb via fastp at Q25 and MiXCR, keeping in-frame beta chains. Records with the same CDR3 protein are collapsed into one entry carrying the most frequent genes and DNA. The V and J calls reflect TCRdb's pipeline rather than the authors' work. This sample comprises under 450,000 distinct CDR3 sequences, 17% of them detected only once. Around 35% of the sample rests with the top ten.

Hyperthyroidism patients were newly diagnosed, had a disease duration of under 2 months, and were aged 18 to 65 years. Exclusion was applied to patients with uncontrolled infections, other autoimmune diseases, pregnancy or lactation. Diagnoses were based on clinical symptoms, serum thyroxine and TRAb, thyroid ultrasound and orbital computed tomography. For progressor patients, blood was drawn at the first diagnosis of hyperthyroidism, before any ophthalmopathy symptoms had appeared. Ficoll-Paque density gradient centrifugation was used to isolate PBMCs from around 10 ml of fresh peripheral blood. Progressor patients were first diagnosed with Graves' hyperthyroidism and then developed ophthalmopathy during follow-up. Total RNA was extracted with Trizol reagent, and quality was checked on an Agilent 2100 Bioanalyzer.

The sample consisted of blood. This receptor chain uses TRBV6-1 and TRBJ1-5; the D gene cannot be named for sure. The receptor's source is a woman under 40 with Graves' hyperthyroidism that later progressed to Graves' ophthalmopathy. The nucleotide sequence reads as follows: TGTGCCAGCAGCGAAACCGGGCGGAGGTACAATCAGCCCCAGCATTTT. This is translated as CASSETGRRYNQPQHF.